The clone carrying this T cell receptor (beta chain) was seen at least ten times. Its antigen is not known. TCR beta libraries were built with iRepertoire HTBI primers and Arm-PCR of CDR3 regions. One entry per CDR3 protein results from TCRdb running MiXCR on the multiplex PCR reads. The table includes around 240,000 distinct CDR3 sequences, 18% detected once. The V and J ends lost 2 bases and 7 bases, in that order; junction bases with no gene match: 4. This CDR3 contains 15 residues. In germline, CDR1 is MNHGY, CDR2 SVAAGI. This entry belongs to a study of regulatory T cells in long-lasting Graves disease. Broader study findings: Persistent disease samples used TRBV28, TRBJ1-2 and TRBJ2-5 preferentially. The study found persistent patients shared more public clonotypes (approximately 2,700) than new patients (roughly 880).

Time point of the sample: newly diagnosed GD, antithyroid drugs for less than 3 months. The TCR library was made from RNA that had been extracted from PBMCs in TRIzol. The same data also went into a second study, on T cells in Graves' hyperthyroidism and ophthalmopathy. That paper notes: The study based diagnoses on clinical symptoms, serum thyroxine and TRAb, thyroid ultrasound and orbital computed tomography. Carried out on the TCR CDR3, a first-round RT-PCR used the HTBI primer set.

The sample here was peripheral blood mononuclear cells (PBMCs), taken at new diagnosis, from a patient treated with antithyroid drugs. The J gene is TRBJ2-7, the V gene TRBV6-9; 14 positions match TRBD2. The clonotype comes from a woman younger than 45 with Graves disease. Here the CDR3 reads CASSYGTSGGGEQYF. The CDR3 DNA follows: TGTGCCAGCAGTTATGGGACTAGCGGGGGAGGGGAGCAGTACTTC.